This TCR beta chain came from a study of cytotoxic CD8 clonotypes in ibrutinib-treated CLL. Method: immunoSEQ multiplex PCR; TCRdb's copy keeps in-frame clones and lacks some. The sample lists around 15,000 clones; roughly 65% were seen once. This clone showed up just a few times. Extraction of roughly 2 micrograms of genomic DNA from cryopreserved PBMCs supplied material for TCR beta libraries. The sample was PBMCs, taken before ibrutinib treatment. The source is a human donor with chronic lymphocytic leukemia.

The CDR3 nucleotides read TGTGCCAGCAGTGAGTTCGGGAGCACAGATACGCAGTATTTT. Protein sequence: CASSEFGSTDTQYF. The V call is TRBV25-1, the J call TRBJ2-3; D unresolved. Germline lookup yields CDR1 MGHDK and CDR2 SYGVNS. V gave up 3 bases and J gave up 0 bases, with 7 bases separating them. This CDR3 has 14 amino acids. Supplemented by reference TRBV25-1 and TRBJ2-3, the full variable domain reads EADIYQTPRYLVIGTGKKITLECSQTMGHDKMYWYQQDPGMELHLIHYSYGVNSTEKGDLSSESTVSRIRTEHFPLTLESARPSHTSQYLCASSEFGSTDTQYFGPGTRLTVL.